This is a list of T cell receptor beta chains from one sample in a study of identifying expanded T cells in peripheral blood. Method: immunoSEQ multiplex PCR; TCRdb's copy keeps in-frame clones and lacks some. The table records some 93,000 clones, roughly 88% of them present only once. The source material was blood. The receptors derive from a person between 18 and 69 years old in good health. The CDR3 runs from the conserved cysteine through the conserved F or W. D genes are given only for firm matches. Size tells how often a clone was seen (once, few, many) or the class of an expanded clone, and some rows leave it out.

CDR3 DNA: TGTGCCAGCAGCGACTACACAGATACGCAGTATTTT; CDR3 protein: CASSDYTDTQYF; clone size: .; D gene: .; J gene: TRBJ2-3; V gene: TRBV28
CDR3 DNA: TGTGCCAGCTCACCACTATCTGGGTTCTATGGCTACACCTTC; CDR3 protein: CASSPLSGFYGYTF; clone size: .; D gene: .; J gene: TRBJ1-2; V gene: TRBV18
CDR3 DNA: TGTGCCTGGAGTGCCCCCCGGGACAGGGCTGCTGAAAAACTGTTTTTT; CDR3 protein: CAWSAPRDRAAEKLFF; clone size: .; D gene: TRBD1; J gene: TRBJ1-4; V gene: TRBV30
CDR3 DNA: TGTGCCAGCAGTCCGGGGAGGGACTATGGCTACACCTTC; CDR3 protein: CASSPGRDYGYTF; clone size: .; D gene: .; J gene: TRBJ1-2; V gene: TRBV6-6
CDR3 DNA: TGTGCCAGCAGCCAAAAACAGGGGATCTACTATGGCTACACCTTC; CDR3 protein: CASSQKQGIYYGYTF; clone size: .; D gene: TRBD1; J gene: TRBJ1-2; V gene: TRBV7-3
CDR3 DNA: TGTGCCAGCAGCTCGACAGAACACACTGAAGCTTTCTTT; CDR3 protein: CASSSTEHTEAFF; clone size: few; D gene: .; J gene: TRBJ1-1; V gene: TRBV7-7
CDR3 DNA: TGTGCCTGGAGCCGACAGAGTAACTATGGCTACACCTTC; CDR3 protein: CAWSRQSNYGYTF; clone size: .; D gene: .; J gene: TRBJ1-2; V gene: TRBV30
CDR3 DNA: TGTGCCAGCAGCCAAGATGGGGCGGGAGACACCGGGGAGCTGTTTTTT; CDR3 protein: CASSQDGAGDTGELFF; clone size: .; D gene: TRBD2; J gene: TRBJ2-2; V gene: TRBV4-2
CDR3 DNA: TGTGCTAGTGGTTTAGCGGGGGGGCTTGAGACCCAGTACTTC; CDR3 protein: CASGLAGGLETQYF; clone size: .; D gene: TRBD2; J gene: TRBJ2-5; V gene: TRBV12-5
CDR3 DNA: TGTGCCACCTCTAAAGATATGGGCACATACAATGAGCAGTTCTTC; CDR3 protein: CATSKDMGTYNEQFF; clone size: .; D gene: .; J gene: TRBJ2-1; V gene: TRBV7-7
CDR3 DNA: TGTGCCAGCAGTTATGGCAGAAATCAGCCCCAGCATTTT; CDR3 protein: CASSYGRNQPQHF; clone size: once; D gene: .; J gene: TRBJ1-5; V gene: TRBV6-5
CDR3 DNA: TGTGCCAGCAGCCAAAGCAGCGGGCACGTCGGAGGCACAGATACGCAGTATTTT; CDR3 protein: CASSQSSGHVGGTDTQYF; clone size: .; D gene: .; J gene: TRBJ2-3; V gene: TRBV9
CDR3 DNA: TGTGCCAGCAGCAGCGGGGCTGGGGCCAACGTCCTGACTTTC; CDR3 protein: CASSSGAGANVLTF; clone size: .; D gene: TRBD2; J gene: TRBJ2-6; V gene: TRBV7-6
CDR3 DNA: TGTGCCAGCAGCTTAGCCCCAATCCCCAACGAGCAGTACTTC; CDR3 protein: CASSLAPIPNEQYF; clone size: .; D gene: .; J gene: TRBJ2-7; V gene: TRBV7-9
CDR3 DNA: TGTGCCAGCAGCCCCGACGGGCAGCCCCAGCATTTT; CDR3 protein: CASSPDGQPQHF; clone size: few; D gene: .; J gene: TRBJ1-5; V gene: TRBV6-5
CDR3 DNA: TGTGCCAGCAGCAGATTTAGCGTACAGGAGTATTTT; CDR3 protein: CASSRFSVQEYF; clone size: .; D gene: .; J gene: TRBJ2-3; V gene: TRBV11-3
CDR3 DNA: TGTGCCAGCAGCCTTAGTACAATTACAGATACGCAGTATTTT; CDR3 protein: CASSLSTITDTQYF; clone size: .; D gene: .; J gene: TRBJ2-3; V gene: TRBV7-2
CDR3 DNA: TGTGCCAGCTCACCACCGGGGATCCGAGCTTTCTTT; CDR3 protein: CASSPPGIRAFF; clone size: .; D gene: .; J gene: TRBJ1-1; V gene: TRBV18
CDR3 DNA: TGTGCCAGCAGCGGCTCAGGCTCTGGGGCCAACGTCCTGACTTTC; CDR3 protein: CASSGSGSGANVLTF; clone size: .; D gene: .; J gene: TRBJ2-6; V gene: TRBV9
CDR3 DNA: TGCGCCAGCAGCTTCCGAAAGGGAGACTACGAGCAGTACTTC; CDR3 protein: CASSFRKGDYEQYF; clone size: .; D gene: .; J gene: TRBJ2-7; V gene: TRBV5-1
CDR3 DNA: TGTGCCAGCAGCCCTCGAGCAGGGGCGAACACTGAAGCTTTCTTT; CDR3 protein: CASSPRAGANTEAFF; clone size: .; D gene: .; J gene: TRBJ1-1; V gene: TRBV7-9
CDR3 DNA: TGTGCCTGGAGTCCCAAGGACAGGGGTAACTACAATGAGCAGTTCTTC; CDR3 protein: CAWSPKDRGNYNEQFF; clone size: .; D gene: TRBD1; J gene: TRBJ2-1; V gene: TRBV30
CDR3 DNA: TGTGCTAGTGAAAAGACAGGGGGCCCCTACGAGCAGTACTTC; CDR3 protein: CASEKTGGPYEQYF; clone size: .; D gene: TRBD1; J gene: TRBJ2-7; V gene: TRBV12-5
CDR3 DNA: TGTGCCAGCAGTTTGGTCGGACAGGGGATAAAAGCTTTCTTT; CDR3 protein: CASSLVGQGIKAFF; clone size: .; D gene: TRBD1; J gene: TRBJ1-1; V gene: TRBV28
CDR3 DNA: TGTGCCAGCAGCTTAGGACTAGCGGGAGAGACCCAGTACTTC; CDR3 protein: CASSLGLAGETQYF; clone size: .; D gene: TRBD2; J gene: TRBJ2-5; V gene: TRBV7-9
CDR3 DNA: TGCGCCAGCAGCTTGGAGTCCTCCGCCTATGGCTACACCTTC; CDR3 protein: CASSLESSAYGYTF; clone size: .; D gene: .; J gene: TRBJ1-2; V gene: TRBV5-1
CDR3 DNA: TGTGCCAGCAGGGTAGGGCGTGGGTCCCACACAGATACGCAGTATTTT; CDR3 protein: CASRVGRGSHTDTQYF; clone size: .; D gene: .; J gene: TRBJ2-3; V gene: TRBV6-6
CDR3 DNA: TGTGCCAGCAGCGTAGGCGGGTCTTCAAGCTCCTATAATTCACCCCTCCACTTT; CDR3 protein: CASSVGGSSSSYNSPLHF; clone size: .; D gene: .; J gene: TRBJ1-6; V gene: TRBV9
CDR3 DNA: TGTGCCAGCAGCGCCGGGGACGGTCCGAGGGAGTTCTTC; CDR3 protein: CASSAGDGPREFF; clone size: .; D gene: .; J gene: TRBJ2-1; V gene: TRBV9
CDR3 DNA: TGTGCCAGTCAGCTTACTACAGGGTACGAGCAGTACTTC; CDR3 protein: CASQLTTGYEQYF; clone size: .; D gene: .; J gene: TRBJ2-7; V gene: TRBV11-3
CDR3 DNA: TGCAGCGTTGAAGAGACAGGGCGCTATGGCTACACCTTC; CDR3 protein: CSVEETGRYGYTF; clone size: .; D gene: TRBD1; J gene: TRBJ1-2; V gene: TRBV29-1
CDR3 DNA: TGTGCCAGCAGCCGACCCCGTCCTGGGGGAGTATATACGCAGTATTTT; CDR3 protein: CASSRPRPGGVYTQYF; clone size: .; D gene: .; J gene: TRBJ2-3; V gene: TRBV14
CDR3 DNA: TGTGCCAGCAGCACCTCCATAGCGACCCAAGAGACCCAGTACTTC; CDR3 protein: CASSTSIATQETQYF; clone size: .; D gene: .; J gene: TRBJ2-5; V gene: TRBV6-1
CDR3 DNA: TGCGCCAGCAGCTCGCAGGGGACAGGGACTAATGAAAAACTGTTTTTT; CDR3 protein: CASSSQGTGTNEKLFF; clone size: .; D gene: TRBD1; J gene: TRBJ1-4; V gene: TRBV5-1
CDR3 DNA: TGTGCTAGTGGGGCCCAAGCGGGGGGCTCCTACGAGCAGTACTTC; CDR3 protein: CASGAQAGGSYEQYF; clone size: .; D gene: TRBD2; J gene: TRBJ2-7; V gene: TRBV12-5
CDR3 DNA: TGTGCCAGCAGTTTTCGGGAGGATCAGCCCCAGCATTTT; CDR3 protein: CASSFREDQPQHF; clone size: .; D gene: .; J gene: TRBJ1-5; V gene: TRBV27
CDR3 DNA: TGTGCCAGCGGGTTGGGGCGTTATGGCTACACCTTC; CDR3 protein: CASGLGRYGYTF; clone size: .; D gene: .; J gene: TRBJ1-2; V gene: TRBV2
CDR3 DNA: TGTGCCAGCATCGGACTAGCGGGGGACAACTACAATGAGCAGTTCTTC; CDR3 protein: CASIGLAGDNYNEQFF; clone size: .; D gene: TRBD2; J gene: TRBJ2-1; V gene: TRBV2
CDR3 DNA: TGTGCCAGCAGCTTTGGCCCCCCGGGACAGGGCGAGCAGTACTTC; CDR3 protein: CASSFGPPGQGEQYF; clone size: few; D gene: TRBD1; J gene: TRBJ2-7; V gene: TRBV7-2
CDR3 DNA: TGTGCCAGCAGCTTAGGTCTGGGAGTACCTAATGAGCAGTTCTTC; CDR3 protein: CASSLGLGVPNEQFF; clone size: .; D gene: .; J gene: TRBJ2-1; V gene: TRBV7-2
CDR3 DNA: TGCGCCAGCAGCTTGTCGGGGGGGAGAGGCTACACCTTC; CDR3 protein: CASSLSGGRGYTF; clone size: .; D gene: .; J gene: TRBJ1-2; V gene: TRBV5-1
CDR3 DNA: TGTGCCAGCAGTGACAAAAACCTACCTCGGAGGGCCAAATGCAATGAGCAGTTCTTC; CDR3 protein: CASSDKNLPRRAKCNEQFF; clone size: .; D gene: .; J gene: TRBJ2-1; V gene: TRBV6-4
CDR3 DNA: TGTGCCAGCAGCTTAGTTGGGCTAGCGACCGGGGAGCTGTTTTTT; CDR3 protein: CASSLVGLATGELFF; clone size: .; D gene: .; J gene: TRBJ2-2; V gene: TRBV7-2
CDR3 DNA: TGTGCCAGTCTCGACAGGGGGAACACTGAAGCTTTCTTT; CDR3 protein: CASLDRGNTEAFF; clone size: .; D gene: TRBD1; J gene: TRBJ1-1; V gene: TRBV7-9
CDR3 DNA: TGTGCCAGCACGGACAGGGAAAAATATACTGAAGCTTTCTTT; CDR3 protein: CASTDREKYTEAFF; clone size: .; D gene: TRBD1; J gene: TRBJ1-1; V gene: TRBV2
CDR3 DNA: TGCGCCAGCAGCCTGGGACACAGCTCTGGGGCCAACGTCCTGACTTTC; CDR3 protein: CASSLGHSSGANVLTF; clone size: .; D gene: .; J gene: TRBJ2-6; V gene: TRBV5-1
CDR3 DNA: TGTGCCAGCCGGACAGGCGAGGCTGAAAAACTGTTTTTT; CDR3 protein: CASRTGEAEKLFF; clone size: .; D gene: TRBD1; J gene: TRBJ1-4; V gene: TRBV19
CDR3 DNA: TGCGCCAGCAGCTTGGATAATAGCAATCAGCCCCAGCATTTT; CDR3 protein: CASSLDNSNQPQHF; clone size: .; D gene: .; J gene: TRBJ1-5; V gene: TRBV5-1
CDR3 DNA: TGTGCCAGCAGCTTAGCGCGGGGGACGGCAACTAATGAAAAACTGTTTTTT; CDR3 protein: CASSLARGTATNEKLFF; clone size: .; D gene: .; J gene: TRBJ1-4; V gene: TRBV7-9
CDR3 DNA: TGTGCCAGCAGTGAGACAGGGGGCCCGAACACCGGGGAGCTGTTTTTT; CDR3 protein: CASSETGGPNTGELFF; clone size: .; D gene: TRBD1; J gene: TRBJ2-2; V gene: TRBV2